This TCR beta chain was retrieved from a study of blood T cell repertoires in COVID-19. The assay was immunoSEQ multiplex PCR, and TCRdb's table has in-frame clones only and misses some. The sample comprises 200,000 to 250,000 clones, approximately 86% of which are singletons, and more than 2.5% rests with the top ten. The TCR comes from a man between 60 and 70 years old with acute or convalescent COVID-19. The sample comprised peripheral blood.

The CDR3 DNA follows: TGTGCCAGCAGCTTCGTAGGCCGGGACAGAGAAGACTCCTACGAGCAGTACTTC. Translated: CASSFVGRDREDSYEQYF. The chain joins TRBV7-9 to TRBJ2-7, with 7 bases fitting TRBD1. Germline trimming cut 3 bases from V and 0 bases from J; bases unmatched to any gene: 14. This CDR3 spans 18 amino acids. Per germline, CDR1 SEHNR and CDR2 FQNEAQ (reference sequence).